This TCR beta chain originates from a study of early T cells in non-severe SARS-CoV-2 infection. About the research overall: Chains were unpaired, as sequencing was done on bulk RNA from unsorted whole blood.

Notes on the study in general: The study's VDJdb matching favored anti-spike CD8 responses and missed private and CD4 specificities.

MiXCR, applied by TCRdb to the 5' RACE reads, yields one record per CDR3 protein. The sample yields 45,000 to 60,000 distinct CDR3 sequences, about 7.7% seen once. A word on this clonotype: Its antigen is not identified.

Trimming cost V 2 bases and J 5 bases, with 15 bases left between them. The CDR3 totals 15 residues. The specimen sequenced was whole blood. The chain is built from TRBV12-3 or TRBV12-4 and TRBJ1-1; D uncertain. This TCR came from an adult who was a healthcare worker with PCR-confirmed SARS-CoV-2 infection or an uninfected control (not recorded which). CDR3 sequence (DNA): TGTGCCAGCAGTTTATTGCGCGCTGGGGAAACTGAAGCTTTCTTT. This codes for CASSLLRAGETEAFF.